This TCR beta chain was captured by sequencing in a study of T cells after yellow fever vaccination. Study-wide background: In the case of low-cell-number fractions, SMART-Seq v4 Ultra Low Input was used for preparation. Study results and caveats: Sorted repertoires could include abundant contaminating clonotypes from bulk cells. At around 95% for CD4 and about 88% for CD8, most primary-vaccination clones showed up again after the booster.

The CDR3 sequence is 17 residues long. The junction had 8 bases not matched to a gene; V was cut back by 4 bases and J by 2 bases. The germline V gene encodes CDR1 MDHEN and CDR2 SYDVKM. Universal primer sites and UMIs were introduced during 5'RACE template-switching synthesis of TCR cDNA. MiXCR, applied by TCRdb to the 5' RACE reads, yields one record per CDR3 protein. The sample includes 250,000 to 300,000 distinct CDR3 sequences, 13% of them seen just once. This clonotype appeared many times. As yet, its antigen is unknown. Source: CD4+ T cells sorted from PBMCs, taken 45 days after the yellow fever booster vaccination. The source of this sequence is a man under 40 who received the YFV17D yellow fever vaccine. The chain is built from TRBV28 and TRBJ2-1, with 10 bases aligning to TRBD2. The CDR3 reads CASSSTLLAGAYNEQFF. Written as DNA, the CDR3 is TGTGCCAGCAGTTCTACCCTCCTAGCGGGGGCCTACAATGAGCAGTTCTTC.